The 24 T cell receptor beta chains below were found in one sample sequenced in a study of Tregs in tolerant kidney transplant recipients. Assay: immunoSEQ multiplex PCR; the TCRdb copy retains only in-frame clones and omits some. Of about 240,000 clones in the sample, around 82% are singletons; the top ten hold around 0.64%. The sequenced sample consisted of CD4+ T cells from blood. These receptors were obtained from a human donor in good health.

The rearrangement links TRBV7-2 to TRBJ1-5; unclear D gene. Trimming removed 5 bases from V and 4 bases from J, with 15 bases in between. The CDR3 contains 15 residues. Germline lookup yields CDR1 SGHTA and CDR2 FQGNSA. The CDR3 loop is CASSPVVGLNQPQHF. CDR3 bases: TGTGCCAGCAGCCCCGTAGTGGGCCTAAATCAGCCCCAGCATTTT. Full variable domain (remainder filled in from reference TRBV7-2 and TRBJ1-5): GAGVSQSPSNKVTEKGKDVELRCDPISGHTALYWYRQSLGQGLEFLIYFQGNSAPDKSGLPSDRFSAERTGGSVSTLTIQRTQQEDSAVYLCASSPVVGLNQPQHFGDGTRLSIL.

CDR3 sequence (DNA): TGTGCCAGTAGTATGGGGACAGGGCCTTCCTACGAGCAGTACTTC. Encoded protein: CASSMGTGPSYEQYF. J is TRBJ2-7 and V is TRBV19; 9 bases align to TRBD1. V trimming: 3 bases; J trimming: 1 base; junction bases outside the gene matches: 4. The CDR3 is 15 residues long. Germline CDR1 LNHDA, CDR2 SQIVND (reference sequence).

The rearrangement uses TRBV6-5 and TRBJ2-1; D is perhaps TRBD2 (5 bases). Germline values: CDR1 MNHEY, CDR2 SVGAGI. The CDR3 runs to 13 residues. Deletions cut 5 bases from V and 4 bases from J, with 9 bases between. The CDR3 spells CASSRGPYNEQFF. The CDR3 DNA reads TGTGCCAGCAGTCGCGGGCCATACAATGAGCAGTTCTTC.

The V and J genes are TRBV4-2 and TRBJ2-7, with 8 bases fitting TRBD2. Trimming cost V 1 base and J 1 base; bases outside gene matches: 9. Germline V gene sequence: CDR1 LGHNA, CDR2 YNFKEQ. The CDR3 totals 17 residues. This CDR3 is CASSQGAPSGYSYEQYF. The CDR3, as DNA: TGTGCCAGCAGCCAAGGAGCCCCTAGCGGGTATTCCTACGAGCAGTACTTC.

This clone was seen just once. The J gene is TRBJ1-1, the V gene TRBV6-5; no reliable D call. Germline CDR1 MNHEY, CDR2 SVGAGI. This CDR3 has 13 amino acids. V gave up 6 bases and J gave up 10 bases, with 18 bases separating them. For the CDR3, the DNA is TGTGCCAGCAGCACCCAAGCGGGGTACGCAGCTTTCTTT. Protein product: CASSTQAGYAAFF.

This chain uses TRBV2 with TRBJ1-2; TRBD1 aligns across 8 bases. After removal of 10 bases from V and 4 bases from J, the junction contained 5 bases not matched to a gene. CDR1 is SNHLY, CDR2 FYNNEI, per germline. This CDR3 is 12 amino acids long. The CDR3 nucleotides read TGTGCCAACCGGGACAGGCGCTATGGCTACACCTTC. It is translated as CANRDRRYGYTF. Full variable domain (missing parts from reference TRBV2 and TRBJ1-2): EPEVTQTPSHQVTQMGQEVILRCVPISNHLYFYWYRQILGQKVEFLVSFYNNEISEKSEIFDDQFSVERPDGSNFTLKIRSTKLEDSAMYFCANRDRRYGYTFGSGTRLTVV.

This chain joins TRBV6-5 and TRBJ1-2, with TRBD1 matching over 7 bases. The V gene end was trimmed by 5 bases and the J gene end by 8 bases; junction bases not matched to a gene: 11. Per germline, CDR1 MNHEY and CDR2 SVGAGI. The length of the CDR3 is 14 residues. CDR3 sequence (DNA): TGTGCCAGCAGTCGAGGAACAGGGGAGGGGGGCTACACCTTC. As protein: CASSRGTGEGGYTF.

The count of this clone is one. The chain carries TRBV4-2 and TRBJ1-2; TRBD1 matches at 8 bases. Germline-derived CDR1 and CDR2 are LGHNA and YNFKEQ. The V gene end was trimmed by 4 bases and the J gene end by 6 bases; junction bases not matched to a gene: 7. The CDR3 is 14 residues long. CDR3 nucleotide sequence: TGTGCCAGCAGCCGGACAGGGCAAGGAAATGGCTACACCTTC. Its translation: CASSRTGQGNGYTF.

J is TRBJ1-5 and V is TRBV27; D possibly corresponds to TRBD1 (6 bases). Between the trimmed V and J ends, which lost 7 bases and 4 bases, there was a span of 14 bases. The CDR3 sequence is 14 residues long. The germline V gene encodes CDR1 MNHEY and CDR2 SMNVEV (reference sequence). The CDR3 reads CASNPQGRNQPQHF. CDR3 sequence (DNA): TGTGCCAGCAACCCCCAGGGGCGAAATCAGCCCCAGCATTTT.

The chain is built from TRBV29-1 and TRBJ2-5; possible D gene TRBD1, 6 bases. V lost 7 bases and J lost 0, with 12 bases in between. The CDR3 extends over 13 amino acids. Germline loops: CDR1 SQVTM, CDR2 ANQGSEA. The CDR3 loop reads CSATQGYQETQYF. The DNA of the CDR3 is TGCAGCGCAACACAGGGATACCAAGAGACCCAGTACTTC. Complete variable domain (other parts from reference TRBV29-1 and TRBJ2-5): SAVISQKPSRDICQRGTSLTIQCQVDSQVTMMFWYRQQPGQSLTLIATANQGSEATYESGFVIDKFPISRPNLTFSTLTVSNMSPEDSSIYLCSATQGYQETQYFGPGTRLLVL.

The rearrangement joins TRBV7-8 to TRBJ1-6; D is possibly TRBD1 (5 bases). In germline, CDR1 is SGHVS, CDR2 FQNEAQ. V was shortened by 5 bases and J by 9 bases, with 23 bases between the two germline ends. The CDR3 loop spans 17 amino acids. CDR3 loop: CASSDPRGRASGSPLHF. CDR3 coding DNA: TGTGCCAGCAGCGATCCAAGGGGTAGGGCTTCGGGTTCACCCCTCCACTTT.

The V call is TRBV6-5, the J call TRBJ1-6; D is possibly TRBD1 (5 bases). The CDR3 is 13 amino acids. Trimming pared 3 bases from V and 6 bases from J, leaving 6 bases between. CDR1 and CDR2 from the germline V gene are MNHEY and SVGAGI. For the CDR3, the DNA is TGTGCCAGCAGTTATGACAGTAATTCACCCCTCCACTTT. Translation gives CASSYDSNSPLHF.

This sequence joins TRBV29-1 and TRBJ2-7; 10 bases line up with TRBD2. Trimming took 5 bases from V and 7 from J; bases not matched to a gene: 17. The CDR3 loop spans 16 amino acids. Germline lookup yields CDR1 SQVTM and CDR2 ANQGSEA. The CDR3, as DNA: TGCAGCGTTAAGGGGTTAGCGGGAGGCGACGCGTGGGAGCAGTACTTC. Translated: CSVKGLAGGDAWEQYF.

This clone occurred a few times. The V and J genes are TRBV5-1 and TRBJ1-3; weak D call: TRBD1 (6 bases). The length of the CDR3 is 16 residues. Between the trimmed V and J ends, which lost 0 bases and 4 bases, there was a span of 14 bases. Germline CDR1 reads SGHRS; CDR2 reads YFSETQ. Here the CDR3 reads CASSLAPGGQGNTIYF. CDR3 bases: TGCGCCAGCAGCTTGGCCCCTGGGGGACAAGGAAACACCATATATTTT.

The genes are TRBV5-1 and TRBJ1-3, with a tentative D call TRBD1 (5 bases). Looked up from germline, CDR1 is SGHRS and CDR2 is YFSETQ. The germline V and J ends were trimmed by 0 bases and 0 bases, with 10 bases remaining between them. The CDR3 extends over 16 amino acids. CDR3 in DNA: TGCGCCAGCAGCTTGGAGGGGATTACCTCTGGAAACACCATATATTTT. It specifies CASSLEGITSGNTIYF.

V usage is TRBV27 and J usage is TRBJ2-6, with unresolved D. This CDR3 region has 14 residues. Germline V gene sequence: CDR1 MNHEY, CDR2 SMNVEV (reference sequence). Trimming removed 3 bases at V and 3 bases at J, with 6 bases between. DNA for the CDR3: TGTGCCAGCAGTTTCGGAGATGGGGCCAACGTCCTGACTTTC. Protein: CASSFGDGANVLTF.

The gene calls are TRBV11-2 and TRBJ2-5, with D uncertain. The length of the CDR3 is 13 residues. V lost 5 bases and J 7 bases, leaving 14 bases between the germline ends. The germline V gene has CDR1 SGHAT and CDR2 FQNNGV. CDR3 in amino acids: CASSPDPTGTQYF. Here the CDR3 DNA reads TGTGCCAGCAGCCCGGACCCCACTGGGACCCAGTACTTC.

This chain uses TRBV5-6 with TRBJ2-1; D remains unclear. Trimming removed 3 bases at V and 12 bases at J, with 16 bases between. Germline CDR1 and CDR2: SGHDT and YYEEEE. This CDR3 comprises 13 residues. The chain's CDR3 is CASSSIRAQSQFF. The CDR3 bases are TGTGCCAGCAGCTCCATTCGGGCCCAGTCGCAGTTCTTC.

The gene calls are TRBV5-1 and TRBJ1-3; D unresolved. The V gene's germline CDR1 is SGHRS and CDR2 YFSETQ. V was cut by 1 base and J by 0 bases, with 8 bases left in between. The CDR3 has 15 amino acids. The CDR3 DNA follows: TGCGCCAGCAGCTTGTCGGCGGTCTCTGGAAACACCATATATTTT. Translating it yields CASSLSAVSGNTIYF.

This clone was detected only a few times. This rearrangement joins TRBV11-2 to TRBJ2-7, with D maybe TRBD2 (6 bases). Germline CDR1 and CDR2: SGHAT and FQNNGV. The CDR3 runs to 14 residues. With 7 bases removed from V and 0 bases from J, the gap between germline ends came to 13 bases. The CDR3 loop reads CASNRVGGSYEQYF. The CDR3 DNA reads TGTGCCAGCAACCGGGTCGGGGGCTCCTACGAGCAGTACTTC.

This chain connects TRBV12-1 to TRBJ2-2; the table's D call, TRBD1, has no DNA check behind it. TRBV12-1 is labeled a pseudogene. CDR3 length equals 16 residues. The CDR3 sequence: CASSPPGTGNTGELFF. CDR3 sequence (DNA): TGTGCCAGCAGTCCCCCCGGGACAGGGAACACCGGGGAGCTGTTTTTT.

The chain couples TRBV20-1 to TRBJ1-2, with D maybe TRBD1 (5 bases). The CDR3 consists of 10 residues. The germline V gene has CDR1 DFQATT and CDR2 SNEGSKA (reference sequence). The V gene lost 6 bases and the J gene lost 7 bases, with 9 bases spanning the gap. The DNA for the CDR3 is TGCAGTGCCTTAAGGGGTGGCTACACCTTC. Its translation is CSALRGGYTF.

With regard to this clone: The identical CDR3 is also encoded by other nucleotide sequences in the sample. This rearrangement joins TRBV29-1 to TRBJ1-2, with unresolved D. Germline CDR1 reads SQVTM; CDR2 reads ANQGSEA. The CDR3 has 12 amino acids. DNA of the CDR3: TGCAGTGTTCTCACCCGGCCGGGTGGCTACACCTTC. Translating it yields CSVLTRPGGYTF.

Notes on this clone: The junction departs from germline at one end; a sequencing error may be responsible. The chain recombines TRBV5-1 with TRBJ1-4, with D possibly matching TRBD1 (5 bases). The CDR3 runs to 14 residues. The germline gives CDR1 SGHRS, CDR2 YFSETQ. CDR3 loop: CASSLEGSGEKLFF. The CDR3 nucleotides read TGCGCCAGCAGTTTGGAGGGGTCGGGAGAAAAACTGTTTTTT.